What follows is one TCR beta chain and its context. The antigen is undetermined. Different DNA sequences within this sample yield the same CDR3. The data stem from a study of shared clonotypes between healthy human individuals. Notes on the study in general: Lower generation probabilities were found for non-shared clonotypes than for those shared by all four donors.

Trimming stripped 1 base from V and 3 bases from J, with 7 bases between. Germline lookup yields CDR1 SGHTA and CDR2 FQGNSA. The CDR3 sequence is 13 residues long. This table comes from immunoSEQ multiplex PCR, and its TCRdb copy is limited to in-frame clones, with some not included. The data show 2 million to 2.5 million clones, more than 90% seen once. Sequenced sample: naive CD4+ T cells sorted from blood. Subset in this sample: CD45RA+ positively selected. V is TRBV7-2 and J is TRBJ2-7; D assignment may be TRBD1 or TRBD2 (5 bases each). The sequence was collected from a man between 18 and 35 years old in good health. CDR3 nucleotide sequence: TGTGCCAGCAGCTTAGTTGGGGGCTACGAGCAGTACTTC. Translation gives CASSLVGGYEQYF.